A selection of T cell receptor beta chains follows, all from one sample in a study of shared T cell receptors in the human thymus. Method: immunoSEQ multiplex PCR; TCRdb's copy keeps in-frame clones and lacks some. In the table there are 700,000 or so clones, over 75% of which are singletons. This sample was shared with a second study, whose subject was human thymus T cells.

Sequencing was carried out using thymocytes. The origin of the receptors is a girl under two years old with a congenital heart defect. CDR3s include the opening cysteine and the closing phenylalanine or tryptophan. The D gene is left open where the match is weak. Only part of the rows carry a size: once, few, many, or a class if the clone is expanded.

size,V,length,D,J,DNA,CDR3
-,TRBV28,15,-,TRBJ1-1,TGTGCCAGCAGTTTTAGGAGGGACCAGAACACTGAAGCTTTCTTT,CASSFRRDQNTEAFF
-,TRBV27,14,-,TRBJ2-1,TGTGCCAGCCACCTTCTAAGGGCCAGGGATGAGCAGTTCTTC,CASHLLRARDEQFF
-,TRBV5-1,17,TRBD1,TRBJ1-1,TGCGCCAGCAGCTTGACCCGGGACAGAGGGGTGAACACTGAAGCTTTCTTT,CASSLTRDRGVNTEAFF
-,TRBV10-1,12,-,TRBJ2-1,TGCGCCAGCAGTGAGGGGAGGCTCGGGGAGTTCTTC,CASSEGRLGEFF
-,TRBV6-5,15,-,TRBJ2-3,TGTGCCAGCTCGACATCGGGGGAGATCACAGATACGCAGTATTTT,CASSTSGEITDTQYF
-,TRBV9,15,-,TRBJ1-1,TGTGCCAGCAGCACCGACAGGTTAGCGAACACTGAAGCTTTCTTT,CASSTDRLANTEAFF
once,TRBV6-6,13,TRBD1,TRBJ1-2,TGTGCCAGCAGTCAGGACAGGAACTATGGCTACACCTTC,CASSQDRNYGYTF
few,TRBV7-3,19,TRBD2,TRBJ2-2,TGTGCCAGCAGCTCCCAAGGGAGACTAGCGGGGGGGTCCACCGGGGAGCTGTTTTTT,CASSSQGRLAGGSTGELFF
-,TRBV5-1,15,-,TRBJ1-2,TGCGCCAGCAGCTTGATGGGCAACCCAAACTATGGCTACACCTTC,CASSLMGNPNYGYTF
once,TRBV7-9,15,TRBD1,TRBJ1-3,TGTGCCACACCGACAGGGGCCTTCTCTGGAAACACCATATATTTT,CATPTGAFSGNTIYF
-,TRBV28,14,-,TRBJ1-2,TGTGCCAGCAGGAGCGGGGGGTCCTCCTATGGCTACACCTTC,CASRSGGSSYGYTF
-,TRBV2,12,-,TRBJ2-1,TGTGCCAGCAGTCCCTCCGGGGGTATCGCGTTCTTC,CASSPSGGIAFF
-,TRBV11-2,18,TRBD1,TRBJ2-7,TGTGCCAGCAGCCCGGGACAGTCGACACCCGAGGGAGTACGGGAGCAGTACTTC,CASSPGQSTPEGVREQYF
-,TRBV27,16,TRBD1,TRBJ2-7,TGTGCCAGCAGTCCAATTACCGGGACAGGGGTCTACGAGCAGTACTTC,CASSPITGTGVYEQYF
-,TRBV5-1,15,TRBD2,TRBJ2-1,TGCGCCAGCAGTGGGGCGGGGGGCCACTACAATGAGCAGTTCTTC,CASSGAGGHYNEQFF
-,TRBV29-1,15,-,TRBJ2-2,TGCAGCGTTGGTAACTCGCAGGGAAACACCGGGGAGCTGTTTTTT,CSVGNSQGNTGELFF
-,TRBV9,20,TRBD1,TRBJ2-2,TGTGCCAGCAGCGTACGGCCCGGGACAGGGGAGGAAGATGGGTCCGGGGAGCTGTTTTTT,CASSVRPGTGEEDGSGELFF
few,TRBV7-8,15,TRBD1,TRBJ1-1,TGTGCCAGCAGCACAAGGACAGGGACGAACACTGAAGCTTTCTTT,CASSTRTGTNTEAFF
-,TRBV14,14,-,TRBJ1-2,TGTGCCAGCAGCCAAGAACCCGAGAACTATGGCTACACCTTC,CASSQEPENYGYTF
-,TRBV19,13,-,TRBJ1-1,TGTGCCAGTAACCCCCACATGAACACTGAAGCTTTCTTT,CASNPHMNTEAFF
-,TRBV7-2,15,TRBD1,TRBJ1-1,TGTGCCAGCAGCCTGGAAGGGGGCCGGGGAACTGAAGCTTTCTTT,CASSLEGGRGTEAFF
-,TRBV5-1,14,-,TRBJ2-4,TGCGCCAGCAGCTTGGGTGGGGAAGGGGACATTCAGTACTTC,CASSLGGEGDIQYF
few,TRBV7-6,14,TRBD1,TRBJ2-7,TGTGCCAGCAGCCAGATGGACAGGCCCCACGAGCAGTACTTC,CASSQMDRPHEQYF
-,TRBV5-1,16,TRBD1,TRBJ1-2,TGCGCCAGCAGCTTGGGCGGCGACAGGGATGCATATGGCTACACCTTC,CASSLGGDRDAYGYTF
-,TRBV9,14,-,TRBJ2-3,TGTGCCAGCAGCGTCCGAGAAGCCACAGATACGCAGTATTTT,CASSVREATDTQYF